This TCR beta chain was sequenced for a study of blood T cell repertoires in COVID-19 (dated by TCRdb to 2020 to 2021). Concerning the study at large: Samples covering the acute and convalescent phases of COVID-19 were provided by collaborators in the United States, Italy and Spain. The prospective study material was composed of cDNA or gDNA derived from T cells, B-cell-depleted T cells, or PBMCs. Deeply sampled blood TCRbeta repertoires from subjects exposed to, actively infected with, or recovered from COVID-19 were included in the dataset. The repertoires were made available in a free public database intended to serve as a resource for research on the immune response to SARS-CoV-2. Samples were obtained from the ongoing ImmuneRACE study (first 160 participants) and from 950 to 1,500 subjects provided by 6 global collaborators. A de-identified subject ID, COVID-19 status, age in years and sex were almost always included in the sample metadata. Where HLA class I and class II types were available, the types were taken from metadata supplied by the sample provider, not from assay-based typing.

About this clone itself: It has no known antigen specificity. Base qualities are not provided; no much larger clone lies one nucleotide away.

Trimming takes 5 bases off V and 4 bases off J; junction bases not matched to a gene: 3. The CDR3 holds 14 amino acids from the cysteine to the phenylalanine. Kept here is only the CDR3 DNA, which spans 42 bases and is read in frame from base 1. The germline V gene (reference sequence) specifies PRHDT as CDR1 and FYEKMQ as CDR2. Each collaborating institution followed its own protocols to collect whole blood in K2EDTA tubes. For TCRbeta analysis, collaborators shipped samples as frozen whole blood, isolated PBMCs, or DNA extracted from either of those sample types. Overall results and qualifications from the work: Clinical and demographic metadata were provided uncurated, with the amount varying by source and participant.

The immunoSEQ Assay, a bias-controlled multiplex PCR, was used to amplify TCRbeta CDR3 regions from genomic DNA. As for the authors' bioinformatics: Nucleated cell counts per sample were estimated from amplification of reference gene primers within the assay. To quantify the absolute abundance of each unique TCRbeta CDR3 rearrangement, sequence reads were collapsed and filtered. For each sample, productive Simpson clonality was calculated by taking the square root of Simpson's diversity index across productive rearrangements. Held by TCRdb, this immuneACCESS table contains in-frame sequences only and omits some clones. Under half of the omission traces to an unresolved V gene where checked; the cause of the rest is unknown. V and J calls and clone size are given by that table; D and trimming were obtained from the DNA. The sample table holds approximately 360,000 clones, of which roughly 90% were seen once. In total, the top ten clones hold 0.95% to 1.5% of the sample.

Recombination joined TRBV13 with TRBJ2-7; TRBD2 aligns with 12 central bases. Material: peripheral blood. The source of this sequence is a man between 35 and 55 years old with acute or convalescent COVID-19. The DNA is TGTGCCAGCAGCCTAGCGGGGGGGCGATACGAGCAGTACTTC. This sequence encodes CASSLAGGRYEQYF.